These 3 T cell receptor beta chains came from one sample sequenced in a study of Ad26.COV2.S vaccination and SARS-CoV-2 variants (dated by TCRdb to 2020 to 2022). Receptor amplification or capture employed the immunoSEQ multiplex PCR assay. TCRdb took over this immuneACCESS table, retaining in-frame rearrangements with V and J assigned. Such tables are incomplete; in checked studies, under half of the missing clones stem from an unresolved V gene, and the remainder is unexplained. For this sample the table gives 180,000 or so clones, of which around nine tenths were detected only once. The biggest ten clones account for 5.9% of the sample. Interpreted using the paper, the time point label stands for: individuals recovered from natural SARS-CoV-2 infection. The source was peripheral blood, collected after recovery from COVID-19. The receptors were sampled from a human donor who had recovered from COVID-19.

This chain links TRBV12-3 or TRBV12-4 with TRBJ2-3, with TRBD1 matching over 11 bases. The CDR3 is 13 residues long. The trim removed 6 bases at V and 6 bases at J, leaving 2 bases unmatched. CDR3 sequence: CASSGQGADTQYF. In DNA, the CDR3 is TGTGCCAGCAGCGGACAGGGGGCGGATACGCAGTATTTT.

This clone was observed once. V usage is TRBV5-1 and J usage is TRBJ1-1, with D maybe TRBD1 (5 bases). Trimming removed 3 bases from V and 6 bases from J, with 15 bases in between. This CDR3 has 14 amino acids. Germline CDR1 SGHRS, CDR2 YFSETQ. CDR3 bases: TGCGCCAGCAGCTCACTCGGGGACGGCGCTGAAGCTTTCTTT. Translation gives CASSSLGDGAEAFF. The full variable domain, its missing parts supplied by reference TRBV5-1 and TRBJ1-1, is KAGVTQTPRYLIKTRGQQVTLSCSPISGHRSVSWYQQTPGQGLQFLFEYFSETQRNKGNFPGRFSGRQFSNSRSEMNVSTLELGDSALYLCASSSLGDGAEAFFGQGTRLTVV.

This rearrangement joins TRBV10-3 to TRBJ2-1, with 13 bases aligning to TRBD2. J was trimmed by 4 bases and V by 5 bases; bases with no gene match: 5. This CDR3 contains 16 residues. Per the germline V gene, CDR1 is ENHRY and CDR2 is SYGVKD. The CDR3 DNA is TGTGCCATCAGTCCCGGGACTAGCGGGGTGTACAATGAGCAGTTCTTC. Translation gives CAISPGTSGVYNEQFF.